The rows below give T cell receptor beta chains drawn from one sample of a study of CD8 T cells in ankylosing spondylitis. From the 5' RACE reads, TCRdb called clonotypes with MiXCR, one entry per CDR3 protein. The data contain hundreds of thousands of distinct CDR3 sequences, around 20% of them singletons. Sequenced: blood, either unsorted or a sorted T cell fraction (not recorded which). Source of these receptors: a male donor with ankylosing spondylitis. CDR3s leave out the opening cysteine and the closing phenylalanine or tryptophan.

V: TRBV12-3/TRBV12-4
J: TRBJ2-5
CDR3: ASREGTSGASGETQY

V: TRBV7-2
J: TRBJ2-7
CDR3: ASSWGVDYEQY

V: TRBV20-1
J: TRBJ1-6
CDR3: SARDRSGMNSPLH

V: TRBV11-1
J: TRBJ2-5
CDR3: ASSLRTGLAVIQETQY

V: TRBV9
J: TRBJ2-3
CDR3: ASSDKRTSGTTDTQY

V: TRBV7-8
J: TRBJ2-3
CDR3: ASSLVASWPDTQY

V: TRBV11-3
J: TRBJ1-1
CDR3: ASSPRAGKALPVAF

V: TRBV27
J: TRBJ2-1
CDR3: ASSLLSSGGAYNEQF

V: TRBV29-1
J: TRBJ2-1
CDR3: SVNQSPGTGSVYNEQF

V: TRBV29-1
J: TRBJ2-5
CDR3: SVGAGTSYQETQY

V: TRBV2
J: TRBJ2-7
CDR3: ASRPGQGASYEQY

V: TRBV20-1
J: TRBJ1-4
CDR3: SAIEGEDEKLF

V: TRBV27
J: TRBJ2-3
CDR3: ASSLIGGRTDTQY

V: TRBV19
J: TRBJ1-5
CDR3: ASSWAGSNQPQH

V: TRBV7-9
J: TRBJ2-6
CDR3: ASSLVFGDSGANVLT

V: TRBV29-1
J: TRBJ2-1
CDR3: SVAGEGGEQF